A selection of T cell receptor beta chains follows, all from one sample in a study of T cell responses to AZD1222 COVID-19 vaccine. TCRdb's table, derived via immunoSEQ multiplex PCR, lists solely in-frame clones and lacks some. The table has approximately 130,000 clones, roughly 86% seen once; the top ten hold approximately 6%. Sequencing was performed on peripheral blood, taken 28 days after the second AZD1222 dose. These receptors originate from an adult who received the AZD1222 COVID-19 vaccine. Both conserved end residues are part of each CDR3. Fields, in order: clone size, J gene, V gene, D gene, CDR3 length, CDR3 protein, CDR3 DNA. The D gene is left open where the match is weak. Clone size, where shown, is once, few, many, or a class for clones that have expanded.

clone size: .; J gene: TRBJ1-4; V gene: TRBV27; D gene: .; CDR3 length: 17; CDR3 protein: CASSFLATGSKNEKLFF; CDR3 DNA: TGTGCCAGCAGTTTCCTCGCAACGGGATCGAAGAATGAAAAACTGTTTTTT
clone size: once; J gene: TRBJ2-7; V gene: TRBV2; D gene: TRBD1; CDR3 length: 15; CDR3 protein: CASSVGTGGYYEQYF; CDR3 DNA: TGTGCCAGCAGTGTCGGGACAGGAGGTTACTACGAGCAGTACTTC
clone size: .; J gene: TRBJ2-7; V gene: TRBV5-4; D gene: TRBD2; CDR3 length: 14; CDR3 protein: CASSPDAGVYEQYF; CDR3 DNA: TGTGCCAGCAGCCCAGACGCGGGGGTCTACGAGCAGTACTTC
clone size: .; J gene: TRBJ2-2; V gene: TRBV2; D gene: .; CDR3 length: 15; CDR3 protein: CASSIAQRGTGELFF; CDR3 DNA: TGTGCCAGCAGTATAGCCCAGAGGGGGACCGGGGAGCTGTTTTTT
clone size: .; J gene: TRBJ1-5; V gene: TRBV27; D gene: .; CDR3 length: 13; CDR3 protein: CASSDTGNQPQHF; CDR3 DNA: TGTGCCAGCAGTGACACAGGGAATCAGCCCCAGCATTTT
clone size: few; J gene: TRBJ1-1; V gene: TRBV7-8; D gene: .; CDR3 length: 14; CDR3 protein: CASSLSNPNTEAFF; CDR3 DNA: TGTGCCAGCAGCTTAAGTAACCCGAACACTGAAGCTTTCTTT
clone size: .; J gene: TRBJ1-6; V gene: TRBV19; D gene: .; CDR3 length: 15; CDR3 protein: CASSILGGANSPLHF; CDR3 DNA: TGTGCCAGTAGTATCTTGGGGGGGGCTAATTCACCCCTCCACTTT
clone size: .; J gene: TRBJ2-1; V gene: TRBV11-3; D gene: TRBD2; CDR3 length: 16; CDR3 protein: CASSFGGATPYNEQFF; CDR3 DNA: TGTGCCAGCAGCTTCGGGGGGGCCACCCCCTACAATGAGCAGTTCTTC
clone size: .; J gene: TRBJ1-5; V gene: TRBV7-9; D gene: .; CDR3 length: 14; CDR3 protein: CASSHDLNNQPQHF; CDR3 DNA: TGTGCCAGCAGCCACGACTTAAACAATCAGCCCCAGCATTTT
clone size: .; J gene: TRBJ2-2; V gene: TRBV6-5; D gene: .; CDR3 length: 16; CDR3 protein: CASSYQEGGDTGELFF; CDR3 DNA: TGTGCCAGCAGTTACCAGGAGGGCGGGGACACCGGGGAGCTGTTTTTT
clone size: once; J gene: TRBJ1-1; V gene: TRBV7-2; D gene: .; CDR3 length: 13; CDR3 protein: CASSLARNTEAFF; CDR3 DNA: TGTGCCAGCAGCTTAGCCCGGAACACTGAAGCTTTCTTT
clone size: once; J gene: TRBJ1-1; V gene: TRBV7-9; D gene: .; CDR3 length: 14; CDR3 protein: CASSLALRGTEAFF; CDR3 DNA: TGTGCCAGCAGCTTAGCGCTGAGGGGCACTGAAGCTTTCTTT
clone size: .; J gene: TRBJ2-6; V gene: TRBV28; D gene: TRBD2; CDR3 length: 19; CDR3 protein: CASSPHGEGHYSGANVLTF; CDR3 DNA: TGTGCCAGCAGTCCCCATGGGGAGGGTCACTACTCTGGGGCCAACGTCCTGACTTTC
clone size: .; J gene: TRBJ1-2; V gene: TRBV12-3/TRBV12-4; D gene: .; CDR3 length: 13; CDR3 protein: CASSLQGPYGYTF; CDR3 DNA: TGTGCCAGCAGTTTACAGGGGCCCTATGGCTACACCTTC
clone size: .; J gene: TRBJ2-2; V gene: TRBV5-4; D gene: .; CDR3 length: 14; CDR3 protein: CASSLGEFGGELFF; CDR3 DNA: TGTGCCAGCAGCTTGGGGGAATTTGGCGGGGAGCTGTTTTTT
clone size: .; J gene: TRBJ2-7; V gene: TRBV5-4; D gene: .; CDR3 length: 14; CDR3 protein: CASSLAGKSYEQYF; CDR3 DNA: TGTGCCAGCAGCTTGGCAGGGAAGTCCTACGAGCAGTACTTC
clone size: .; J gene: TRBJ1-4; V gene: TRBV5-3; D gene: .; CDR3 length: 18; CDR3 protein: CARSLTKAPLATNEKLFF; CDR3 DNA: TGTGCCAGAAGCCTTACGAAGGCCCCTTTAGCAACTAATGAAAAACTGTTTTTT
clone size: once; J gene: TRBJ2-2; V gene: TRBV30; D gene: TRBD1; CDR3 length: 14; CDR3 protein: CAWSRGGDTGELFF; CDR3 DNA: TGTGCCTGGAGTCGAGGGGGCGATACCGGGGAGCTGTTTTTT
clone size: .; J gene: TRBJ2-5; V gene: TRBV5-1; D gene: .; CDR3 length: 13; CDR3 protein: CASSFDTQETQYF; CDR3 DNA: TGCGCCAGCAGCTTCGACACCCAAGAGACCCAGTACTTC
clone size: .; J gene: TRBJ2-7; V gene: TRBV24-1; D gene: .; CDR3 length: 13; CDR3 protein: CATSGESSYEQYF; CDR3 DNA: TGTGCCACCAGTGGGGAGAGCTCCTACGAGCAGTACTTC
clone size: few; J gene: TRBJ1-5; V gene: TRBV10-3; D gene: .; CDR3 length: 12; CDR3 protein: CAISDSGQPQHF; CDR3 DNA: TGTGCCATCAGTGATTCGGGGCAGCCCCAGCATTTT
clone size: .; J gene: TRBJ1-4; V gene: TRBV28; D gene: .; CDR3 length: 15; CDR3 protein: CASSFSAGTNEKLFF; CDR3 DNA: TGTGCCAGCAGTTTTAGCGCTGGCACTAATGAAAAACTGTTTTTT
clone size: .; J gene: TRBJ2-2; V gene: TRBV5-1; D gene: .; CDR3 length: 14; CDR3 protein: CASSPIVNTGELFF; CDR3 DNA: TGCGCCAGCAGCCCCATCGTGAACACCGGGGAGCTGTTTTTT
clone size: .; J gene: TRBJ1-1; V gene: TRBV29-1; D gene: .; CDR3 length: 13; CDR3 protein: CSVETVTGTEAFF; CDR3 DNA: TGCAGCGTTGAGACAGTTACCGGCACTGAAGCTTTCTTT
clone size: .; J gene: TRBJ1-2; V gene: TRBV6-5; D gene: .; CDR3 length: 14; CDR3 protein: CASRVTGTAYGYTF; CDR3 DNA: TGTGCCAGCAGGGTTACCGGGACGGCTTATGGCTACACCTTC
clone size: .; J gene: TRBJ2-5; V gene: TRBV3-1/TRBV3-2; D gene: .; CDR3 length: 15; CDR3 protein: CASSPRVRLQETQYF; CDR3 DNA: TGTGCCAGCAGCCCAAGGGTTCGGCTCCAAGAGACCCAGTACTTC
clone size: .; J gene: TRBJ2-6; V gene: TRBV2; D gene: .; CDR3 length: 16; CDR3 protein: CASSRHAGTGANVLTF; CDR3 DNA: TGTGCCAGCAGCCGACATGCGGGTACTGGGGCCAACGTCCTGACTTTC
clone size: .; J gene: TRBJ2-1; V gene: TRBV18; D gene: .; CDR3 length: 17; CDR3 protein: CASSRETVQDKYNEQFF; CDR3 DNA: TGTGCCAGCTCACGTGAGACGGTACAGGATAAGTACAATGAGCAGTTCTTC
clone size: .; J gene: TRBJ2-7; V gene: TRBV18; D gene: .; CDR3 length: 12; CDR3 protein: CASSASSYEQYF; CDR3 DNA: TGTGCCAGCTCGGCGAGCTCCTACGAGCAGTACTTC
clone size: .; J gene: TRBJ2-6; V gene: TRBV28; D gene: .; CDR3 length: 15; CDR3 protein: CASRTAGARANVLTF; CDR3 DNA: TGTGCCAGCAGGACCGCAGGCGCACGGGCCAACGTCCTGACTTTC
clone size: .; J gene: TRBJ1-4; V gene: TRBV28; D gene: .; CDR3 length: 14; CDR3 protein: CASSLSVTGEKLFF; CDR3 DNA: TGTGCCAGCAGTTTATCCGTTACGGGTGAAAAACTGTTTTTT
clone size: .; J gene: TRBJ2-7; V gene: TRBV29-1; D gene: .; CDR3 length: 12; CDR3 protein: CSVLADSYEQYF; CDR3 DNA: TGCAGCGTTTTGGCAGACAGCTACGAGCAGTACTTC
clone size: .; J gene: TRBJ1-5; V gene: TRBV7-2; D gene: .; CDR3 length: 13; CDR3 protein: CASSLSIGQPQHF; CDR3 DNA: TGTGCCAGCAGCCTATCAATAGGCCAGCCCCAGCATTTT
clone size: .; J gene: TRBJ2-4; V gene: TRBV11-1; D gene: .; CDR3 length: 14; CDR3 protein: CASSEGVVRNIQYF; CDR3 DNA: TGTGCCAGCAGTGAGGGAGTTGTGAGAAACATTCAGTACTTC
clone size: once; J gene: TRBJ2-3; V gene: TRBV9; D gene: TRBD2; CDR3 length: 19; CDR3 protein: CASSVGSGTSGGITDTQYF; CDR3 DNA: TGTGCCAGCAGCGTAGGCTCCGGGACTAGCGGGGGAATTACAGATACGCAGTATTTT
clone size: .; J gene: TRBJ2-3; V gene: TRBV6-4; D gene: .; CDR3 length: 13; CDR3 protein: CASRGLNTDTQYF; CDR3 DNA: TGTGCCAGCAGGGGACTGAACACAGATACGCAGTATTTT
clone size: once; J gene: TRBJ2-6; V gene: TRBV27; D gene: TRBD2; CDR3 length: 18; CDR3 protein: CASSLSSGRFSGANVLTF; CDR3 DNA: TGTGCCAGCAGTTTATCTAGCGGGAGGTTCTCTGGGGCCAACGTCCTGACTTTC
clone size: .; J gene: TRBJ1-1; V gene: TRBV5-1; D gene: .; CDR3 length: 14; CDR3 protein: CASSPPEGSTEAFF; CDR3 DNA: TGCGCCAGCAGCCCCCCGGAGGGATCAACTGAAGCTTTCTTT
clone size: .; J gene: TRBJ1-6; V gene: TRBV28; D gene: .; CDR3 length: 18; CDR3 protein: CASSYPPYRRRGGSPLHF; CDR3 DNA: TGTGCCAGCAGTTATCCCCCCTACAGACGGCGGGGAGGTTCACCCCTCCACTTT
clone size: few; J gene: TRBJ1-1; V gene: TRBV7-3; D gene: .; CDR3 length: 13; CDR3 protein: CASSLSPATEAFF; CDR3 DNA: TGTGCCAGCAGCTTAAGTCCGGCAACCGAAGCTTTCTTT
clone size: .; J gene: TRBJ2-2; V gene: TRBV4-1; D gene: TRBD1; CDR3 length: 20; CDR3 protein: CASSQAGTGNAPWAPGELFF; CDR3 DNA: TGCGCCAGCAGCCAGGCTGGGACAGGGAATGCTCCTTGGGCGCCCGGGGAGCTGTTTTTT
clone size: once; J gene: TRBJ1-5; V gene: TRBV28; D gene: .; CDR3 length: 13; CDR3 protein: CASQTGSNQPQHF; CDR3 DNA: TGTGCCAGTCAGACCGGGAGCAATCAGCCCCAGCATTTT
clone size: .; J gene: TRBJ2-5; V gene: TRBV7-9; D gene: TRBD1; CDR3 length: 14; CDR3 protein: CASSLSGGAETQYF; CDR3 DNA: TGTGCCAGCAGCTTATCAGGGGGCGCAGAGACCCAGTACTTC
clone size: .; J gene: TRBJ2-6; V gene: TRBV4-1; D gene: .; CDR3 length: 19; CDR3 protein: CASSPRTVLASSGANVLTF; CDR3 DNA: TGCGCCAGCAGCCCTCGGACAGTTCTTGCCAGCTCTGGGGCCAACGTCCTGACTTTC
clone size: .; J gene: TRBJ2-5; V gene: TRBV9; D gene: .; CDR3 length: 15; CDR3 protein: CASSPRRHLQETQYF; CDR3 DNA: TGTGCCAGCAGCCCTCGGAGGCACCTCCAAGAGACCCAGTACTTC
clone size: few; J gene: TRBJ2-5; V gene: TRBV2; D gene: TRBD2; CDR3 length: 14; CDR3 protein: CASSLTSGQETQYF; CDR3 DNA: TGTGCCAGCAGTTTAACTAGCGGACAAGAGACCCAGTACTTC